This TCR beta chain came from a study of identical twins. In this sample, this clonotype turned up a few times. Its matching antigen is unknown. TCRdb used MiXCR to reprocess the 5' RACE reads, holding one entry per CDR3 protein. The sample yields 250,000 to 300,000 distinct CDR3 sequences, over 8.5% seen once. Regarding the study as a whole: Donors were not followed over many years; analysis was cross-sectional. Among monozygotic twins, out-of-frame TCR alpha sharing exceeded what models predicted. Sequences that were beta out-of-frame showed weaker excess twin sharing.

The same data also went into a second study, on yellow fever vaccine responses in identical twins.

This sequence was found in a woman aged 18-29 years in good health. The sequencing sample was made of CD8+ T cells sorted from blood.

For the CDR3, the DNA is TGTGCCAGCAGTTACTTCGCCTTAGGGGAGCAGTACTTC. It translates to CASSYFALGEQYF. V usage is TRBV6-5 and J usage is TRBJ2-7; D not certain. The CDR3 totals 13 residues. In germline, CDR1 is MNHEY, CDR2 SVGAGI. The V end lost 1 base, the J end lost 7 bases, and 11 bases lay between the germline ends.